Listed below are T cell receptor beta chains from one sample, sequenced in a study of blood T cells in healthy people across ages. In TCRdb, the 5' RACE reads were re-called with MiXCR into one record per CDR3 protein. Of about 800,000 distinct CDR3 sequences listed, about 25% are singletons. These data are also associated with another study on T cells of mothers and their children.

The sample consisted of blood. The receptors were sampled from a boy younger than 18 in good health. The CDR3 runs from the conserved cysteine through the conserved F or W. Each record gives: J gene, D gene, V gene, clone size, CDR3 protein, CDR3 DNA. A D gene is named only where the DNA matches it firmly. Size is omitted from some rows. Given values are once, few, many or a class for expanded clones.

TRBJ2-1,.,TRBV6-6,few,CASSYGSETDSKFF,TGTGCCAGCAGTTACGGGTCGGAAACGGACAGTAAGTTCTTC
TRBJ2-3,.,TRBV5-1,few,CASSLAGVLTDTQYF,TGCGCCAGCAGCTTGGCCGGGGTCCTCACAGATACGCAGTATTTT
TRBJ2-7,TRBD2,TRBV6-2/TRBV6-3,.,CASSAGLAGEPYEQYF,TGTGCCAGTAGTGCCGGGCTAGCGGGGGAACCCTACGAGCAGTACTTC
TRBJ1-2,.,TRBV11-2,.,CASSLDFTGMNNYGYTF,TGTGCCAGCAGCTTAGATTTCACAGGGATGAATAACTATGGCTACACCTTC
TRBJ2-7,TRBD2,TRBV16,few,CASSQSASGNYEQYF,TGTGCCAGCAGCCAATCGGCTAGCGGGAACTACGAGCAGTACTTC
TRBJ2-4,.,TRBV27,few,CASSFLYQNIQYF,TGTGCCAGCAGTTTCCTCTATCAAAACATTCAGTACTTC
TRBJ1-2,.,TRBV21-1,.,CASRRDRWRTNYGYTF,TGTGCCAGCAGACGGGACAGGTGGAGAACTAACTATGGCTACACCTTC
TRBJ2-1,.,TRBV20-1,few,CSARAGQPYNEQFF,TGCAGTGCTAGAGCCGGACAGCCGTACAATGAGCAGTTCTTC
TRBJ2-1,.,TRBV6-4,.,CASSDTRVGGGEQFF,TGTGCCAGCAGTGACACGAGGGTCGGGGGAGGTGAGCAGTTCTTC
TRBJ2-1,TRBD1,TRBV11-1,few,CASSSQDRGVGNEQFF,TGTGCCAGCAGTTCCCAGGACAGGGGCGTTGGCAATGAGCAGTTCTTC
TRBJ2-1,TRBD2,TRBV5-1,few,CASSSRDYISNEQFF,TGCGCCAGCAGCTCCCGGGACTATATATCCAATGAGCAGTTCTTC
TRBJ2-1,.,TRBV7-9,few,CASSLGTRIGNEQFF,TGTGCCAGCAGCCTAGGGACACGTATCGGGAATGAGCAGTTCTTC
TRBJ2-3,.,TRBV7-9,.,CASSLAGSEGEADTQYF,TGTGCCAGCAGCTTAGCCGGGTCCGAGGGAGAGGCAGATACGCAGTATTTT
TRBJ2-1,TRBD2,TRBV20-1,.,CSASSGGVYEQHF,TGCAGTGCTAGTTCGGGGGGAGTATACGAGCAGCACTTC
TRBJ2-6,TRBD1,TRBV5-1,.,CASGQGNTGANVLTF,TGCGCCAGCGGACAGGGTAATACTGGGGCCAACGTCCTGACTTTC
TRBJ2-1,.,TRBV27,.,CASSSIAASSYNEQFF,TGTGCCAGCAGTTCCATCGCGGCGAGCTCCTACAATGAGCAGTTCTTC
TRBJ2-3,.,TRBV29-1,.,CSVSGLNDTQYF,TGCAGCGTTAGTGGGTTGAACGATACGCAGTATTTT
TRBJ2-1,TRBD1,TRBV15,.,CATSREGAGGSSEQFF,TGTGCCACCAGCAGAGAGGGGGCAGGGGGCTCGTCTGAGCAGTTCTTC
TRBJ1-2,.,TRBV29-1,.,CSVVDGVEGYTF,TGCAGCGTGGTAGATGGGGTAGAAGGCTACACCTTC
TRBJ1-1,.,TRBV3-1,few,CAGSSSGRDEAFF,TGTGCCGGCAGCTCAAGTGGTCGGGATGAAGCTTTCTTT
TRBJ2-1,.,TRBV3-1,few,CASSQARLNEQFF,TGTGCCAGCAGCCAAGCCCGGCTAAATGAGCAGTTCTTC
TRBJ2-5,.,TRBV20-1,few,CSARGMAGPQETQYF,TGCAGTGCTAGAGGGATGGCAGGACCCCAAGAGACCCAGTACTTC
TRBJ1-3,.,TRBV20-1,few,CSARGVSGSGNTIYF,TGCAGTGCTAGAGGGGTTTCCGGCTCTGGAAACACCATATATTTT
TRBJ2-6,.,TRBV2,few,CASTESGANVLTF,TGTGCCAGCACCGAGTCTGGGGCCAACGTCCTGACTTTC
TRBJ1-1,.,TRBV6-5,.,CASSSDRFMEAFF,TGTGCCAGCAGCTCCGACAGGTTTATGGAAGCTTTCTTT
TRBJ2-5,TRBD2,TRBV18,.,CASSRTRGDSQYF,TGTGCCAGCTCACGAACTCGGGGGGATTCCCAGTACTTC
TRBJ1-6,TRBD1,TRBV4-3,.,CASSQDWGQGNSPLHF,TGCGCCAGCAGCCAAGACTGGGGACAGGGGAATTCACCCCTCCACTTT
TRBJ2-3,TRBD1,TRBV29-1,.,CSVDRGQGLGTQYF,TGCAGCGTTGACCGCGGACAGGGTCTCGGTACGCAGTATTTT
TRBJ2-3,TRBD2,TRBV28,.,CASSLAGSGRTDTQYF,TGTGCCAGCAGCCTAGCGGGTAGCGGGAGAACAGATACGCAGTATTTT
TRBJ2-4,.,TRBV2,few,CASSDGPAKNIQYF,TGTGCCAGCAGTGATGGGCCAGCTAAAAACATTCAGTACTTC
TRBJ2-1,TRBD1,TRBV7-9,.,CASSTDRGPSYNEQFF,TGTGCCAGCAGCACCGACAGGGGCCCGTCCTACAATGAGCAGTTCTTC
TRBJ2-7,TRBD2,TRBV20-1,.,CSARDASGRSSYEQYF,TGCAGTGCTAGAGACGCCAGCGGGAGGAGCTCCTACGAGCAGTACTTC
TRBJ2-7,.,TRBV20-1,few,CSARQDRGQGYEQYF,TGCAGTGCTAGACAAGACCGGGGGCAAGGCTACGAGCAGTACTTC
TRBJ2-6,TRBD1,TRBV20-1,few,CSAAIGQESSSGANVLTF,TGCAGTGCTGCGATCGGACAGGAAAGTAGCTCTGGGGCCAACGTCCTGACTTTC
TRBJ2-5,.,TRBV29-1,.,CSGRVGAWETQYF,TGCAGCGGCCGAGTGGGGGCGTGGGAGACCCAGTACTTC
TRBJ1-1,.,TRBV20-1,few,CSARARLNTEAFF,TGCAGTGCTAGAGCCAGACTGAACACTGAAGCTTTCTTT
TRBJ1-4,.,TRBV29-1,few,CSAIEGYNEKLFF,TGCAGCGCAATTGAGGGGTATAATGAAAAACTGTTTTTT
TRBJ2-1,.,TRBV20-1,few,CSADLEAYNEQFF,TGCAGTGCGGATTTGGAGGCCTACAATGAGCAGTTCTTC
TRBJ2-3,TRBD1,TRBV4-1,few,CASSRMVVVGQGNTDTQYF,TGCGCCAGCAGCCGGATGGTCGTCGTTGGACAGGGGAACACAGATACGCAGTATTTT
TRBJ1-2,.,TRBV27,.,CATQGRHYGYTF,TGTGCCACCCAGGGACGACACTATGGCTACACCTTC
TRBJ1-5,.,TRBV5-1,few,CASSLNGFGNQPQHF,TGCGCCAGCAGCTTGAACGGGTTTGGCAATCAGCCCCAGCATTTT
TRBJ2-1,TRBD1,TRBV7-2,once,CASSFPGQGSDEQFF,TGTGCCAGCAGCTTTCCGGGACAGGGCTCCGATGAGCAGTTCTTC
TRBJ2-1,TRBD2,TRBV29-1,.,CSVVAGYNEQFF,TGCAGCGTTGTAGCGGGGTACAATGAGCAGTTCTTC
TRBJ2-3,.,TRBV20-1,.,CSAKTPGLKVTDTQYF,TGCAGTGCTAAAACACCGGGACTGAAGGTCACAGATACGCAGTATTTT
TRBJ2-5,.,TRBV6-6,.,CARISGEETQYF,TGTGCCAGAATCTCGGGGGAAGAGACCCAGTACTTC
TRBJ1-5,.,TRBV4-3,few,CASSQDWDGTIFGNQPQHF,TGCGCCAGCAGCCAAGATTGGGACGGCACCATATTTGGCAATCAGCCCCAGCATTTT
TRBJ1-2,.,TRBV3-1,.,CASSLDTSYGYTF,TGTGCCAGCAGCCTTGACACGAGCTATGGCTACACCTTC
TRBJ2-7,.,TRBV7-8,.,CASSLRTANPYEQYF,TGTGCCAGCAGCTTACGGACGGCGAATCCCTACGAGCAGTACTTC